The rows below give T cell receptor beta chains drawn from one sample of a study of beta chain features in type 1 diabetes. TCRdb's copy holds only in-frame clones and misses some; the assay was immunoSEQ multiplex PCR. The repertoire consists of 860,000 or so clones, with 17% occurring once and the leading ten covering 0.023%. The sample consisted of naive CD4+ T cells from blood. Source of these receptors: a woman aged 18-35 years in good health. The conserved cysteine and the conserved F or W are not part of the CDR3 here.

>TRBV6-6|13|TRBJ2-7
ASRSPQGAGREQY
>TRBV2|12|TRBJ2-3
ASSNRAGTDTQY
>TRBV7-6|12|TRBJ2-7
ASSFIEGGTEQY
>TRBV5-5|12|TRBJ2-1
ASSLDGPYNEQF
>TRBV7-6|16|TRBJ2-1
ASSLVLSSGIFRREQF
>TRBV6-1|12|TRBJ2-1
ASRSGTDDNEQF
>TRBV19|16|TRBJ2-7
ASSIRDGISSLSYEQY
>TRBV28|10|TRBJ2-1
ASSLGFGEQF
>TRBV11-1|15|TRBJ2-5
ASSGRRLAGDGGTQY
>TRBV29-1|11|TRBJ2-5
SAQGQLQETQY
>TRBV15|12|TRBJ1-2
ATSRDTAGFGYT
>TRBV29-1|12|TRBJ2-2
SVVPGANTGELF
>TRBV5-4|13|TRBJ2-5
ASSLVTGGQETQY
>TRBV4-3|13|TRBJ2-7
ASSQDLLAENEQY
>TRBV7-2|15|TRBJ1-2
ASSLGPSRQGSHGYT